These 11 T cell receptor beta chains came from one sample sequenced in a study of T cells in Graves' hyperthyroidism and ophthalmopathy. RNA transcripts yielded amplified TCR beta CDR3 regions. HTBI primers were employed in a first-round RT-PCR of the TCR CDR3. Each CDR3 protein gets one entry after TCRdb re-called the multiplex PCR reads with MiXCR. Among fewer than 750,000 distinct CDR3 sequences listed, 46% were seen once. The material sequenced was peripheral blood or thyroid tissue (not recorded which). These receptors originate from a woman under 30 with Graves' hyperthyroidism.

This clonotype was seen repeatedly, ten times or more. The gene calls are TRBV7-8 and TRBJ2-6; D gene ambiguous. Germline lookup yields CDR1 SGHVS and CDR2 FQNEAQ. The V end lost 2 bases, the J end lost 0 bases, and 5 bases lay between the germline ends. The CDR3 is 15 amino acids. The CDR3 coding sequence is TGTGCCAGCAGCTTACTGTTCTCTGGGGCCAACGTCCTGACTTTC. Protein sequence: CASSLLFSGANVLTF.

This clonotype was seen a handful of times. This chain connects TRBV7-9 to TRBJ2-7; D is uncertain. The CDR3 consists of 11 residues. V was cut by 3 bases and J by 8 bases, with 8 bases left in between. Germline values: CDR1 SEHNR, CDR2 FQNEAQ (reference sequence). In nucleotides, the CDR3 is TGTGCCAGCAGCTTGGACCCTCAGCAGTACTTC. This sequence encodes CASSLDPQQYF.

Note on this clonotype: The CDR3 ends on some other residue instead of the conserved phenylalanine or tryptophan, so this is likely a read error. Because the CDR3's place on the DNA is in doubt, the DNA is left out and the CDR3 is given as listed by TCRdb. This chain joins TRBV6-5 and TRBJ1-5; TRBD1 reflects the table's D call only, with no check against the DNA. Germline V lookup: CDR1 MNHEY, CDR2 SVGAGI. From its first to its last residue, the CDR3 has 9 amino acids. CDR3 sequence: CASTDGGGA.

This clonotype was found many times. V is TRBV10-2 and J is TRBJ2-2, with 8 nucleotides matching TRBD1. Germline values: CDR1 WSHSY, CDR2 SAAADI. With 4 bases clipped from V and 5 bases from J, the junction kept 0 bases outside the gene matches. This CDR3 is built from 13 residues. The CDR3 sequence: CASSGTGTGELFF. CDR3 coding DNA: TGCGCCAGCAGTGGGACAGGGACCGGGGAGCTGTTTTTT.

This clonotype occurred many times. DNA for the CDR3: TGCAGTGCTAGAGTGGGGACTGAGGGGTACTTC. Translated: CSARVGTEGYF. The chain couples TRBV20-1 to TRBJ2-7; weak D call: TRBD2 (6 bases). The V gene's germline CDR1 is DFQATT and CDR2 SNEGSKA (reference sequence). The V and J ends lost 1 base and 12 bases respectively, with 13 bases between them. The CDR3 has 11 residues.

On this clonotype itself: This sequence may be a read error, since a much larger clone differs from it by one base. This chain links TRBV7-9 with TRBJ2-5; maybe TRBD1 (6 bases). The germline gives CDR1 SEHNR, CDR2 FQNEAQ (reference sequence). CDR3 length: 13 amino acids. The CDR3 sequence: CASSQDFREGHSF. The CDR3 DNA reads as TGTGCCAGCAGCCAAGATTTCAGAGAGGGACACAGCTTC.

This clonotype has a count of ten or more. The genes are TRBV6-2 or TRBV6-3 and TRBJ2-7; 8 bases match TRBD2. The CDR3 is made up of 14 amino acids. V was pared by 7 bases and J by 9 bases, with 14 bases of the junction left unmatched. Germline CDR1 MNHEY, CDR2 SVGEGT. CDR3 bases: TGTGCCAGCACCTCCGGTGGACTAGCAACAATGCAGTACTTC. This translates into CASTSGGLATMQYF.

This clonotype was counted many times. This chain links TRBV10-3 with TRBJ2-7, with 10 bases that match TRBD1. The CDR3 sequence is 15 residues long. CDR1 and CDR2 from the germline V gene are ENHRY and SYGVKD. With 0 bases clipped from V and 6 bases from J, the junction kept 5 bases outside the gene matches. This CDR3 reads CAISESGDRGREQYF. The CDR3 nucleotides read TGTGCCATCAGTGAGTCAGGAGACAGGGGGCGCGAGCAGTACTTC.

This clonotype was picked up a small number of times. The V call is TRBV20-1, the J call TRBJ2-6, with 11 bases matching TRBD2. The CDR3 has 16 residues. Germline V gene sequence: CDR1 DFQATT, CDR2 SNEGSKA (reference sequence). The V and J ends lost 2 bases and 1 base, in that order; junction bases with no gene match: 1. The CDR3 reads CSARLAGGSGANVLTF. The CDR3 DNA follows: TGCAGTGCTAGACTAGCGGGAGGATCTGGGGCCAACGTCCTGACTTTC.

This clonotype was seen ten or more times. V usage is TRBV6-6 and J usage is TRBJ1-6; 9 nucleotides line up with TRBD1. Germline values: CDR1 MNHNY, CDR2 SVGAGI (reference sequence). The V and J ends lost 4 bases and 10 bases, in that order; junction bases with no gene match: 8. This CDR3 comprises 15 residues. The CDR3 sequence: CASSSNRGRESPLHF. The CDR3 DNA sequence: TGTGCCAGCAGTTCAAACAGGGGGCGAGAATCACCCCTCCACTTT.

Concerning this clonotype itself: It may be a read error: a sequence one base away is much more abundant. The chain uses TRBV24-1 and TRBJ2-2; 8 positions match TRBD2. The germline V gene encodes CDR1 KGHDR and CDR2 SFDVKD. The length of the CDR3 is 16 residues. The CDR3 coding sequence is TGTGCCACCGAGGACGGGAGGGCCTGGAACACCAGGGAGCTGTTTTTT. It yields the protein CATEDGRAWNTRELFF.